This T cell receptor beta chain was captured by sequencing in a study of T cell repertoires and Cas9 in healthy adults. For the study at large: SpCas9-reactive CD4 and CD8 T cells were characterized for potency, cytotoxicity and lineage.

The data were produced by immunoSEQ multiplex PCR, yet TCRdb's version contains in-frame clones alone and is incomplete. The profile shows about 20,000 clones, roughly nine tenths of them singletons. As to this clone: Its specificity is unknown.

General observations from the study: SpCas9-reactive regulatory T cells reportedly mitigated SpCas9-reactive effector T cells in vitro.

V lost 10 bases to trimming and J lost 7 bases, with 29 bases between them. The CDR3 extends over 17 amino acids. Germline assignment: CDR1 SGDLS and CDR2 YYNGEE. Sequences were obtained from CD4+ effector T cells (CD127+, CD25-, CD137-, CD154-) from PBMCs; culture status not recorded. This chain uses TRBV9 with TRBJ2-2; TRBD2 is a possible D gene (7 bases). The clonotype originates from a human donor in good health. CDR3 region: CARAGRVGGPPGGELFF. CDR3 sequence (DNA): TGTGCCCGCGCGGGACGGGTGGGGGGGCCACCTGGCGGGGAGCTGTTTTTT.